The T cell receptor beta chain described here comes from a study of cytotoxic CD8 clonotypes in ibrutinib-treated CLL. In the study overall: Researchers reported ten to eleven relapsed/refractory and about 15 treatment-naive patients, about 17 of them IGHV unmutated. Response sampling occurred after a median around eleven months of treatment (range 6 to 36). Notes on the study in general: Patients had baseline clonality above age-matched healthy donors, and this clonality moved with circulating CD8+ T-cell counts.

With respect to this clone: Its antigen is as yet unknown.

V lost 4 bases and J lost 4, with 17 bases in between. From germline, CDR1 is MRHNA and CDR2 SNTAGT. CDR3 length equals 15 residues. The protocol was immunoSEQ multiplex PCR, while the TCRdb copy is restricted to in-frame clones and leaves out a portion. The sample records approximately 200,000 clones, around three quarters being singletons. The chain couples TRBV6-4 to TRBJ2-7; tentatively, D is TRBD1 (5 bases). This clonotype was sampled from a human donor with chronic lymphocytic leukemia. The sequences come from PBMCs, collected after 24 months of ibrutinib treatment. The CDR3 here is CASSVRQGPDYEQYF. DNA for the CDR3: TGTGCCAGCAGTGTCAGGCAGGGCCCCGATTACGAGCAGTACTTC.